One and the same sample provided the 28 T cell receptor beta chains below, sequenced in a study of T cell clonotyping in hematopoietic cell transplantation. The method was immunoSEQ multiplex PCR; TCRdb's version includes in-frame clones alone and lacks a portion of them. This table holds roughly 9,000 clones, 80% to 95% found once. This material consisted of PBMCs, taken 100 days after allogeneic stem cell transplant. These receptors all come from a male patient in his forties or fifties who had an allogeneic stem cell transplant from a related donor, so T cells may come from the graft donor. Some clones in this sample may be carry-over from other donors' samples.

A single count supports this clone. The chain joins TRBV20-1 to TRBJ1-5; TRBD1 is a possible D gene (6 bases). Germline V gene sequence: CDR1 DFQATT, CDR2 SNEGSKA (reference sequence). Trimming removed 3 bases at V and 6 bases at J, with 6 bases between. This CDR3 is built from 11 residues. The DNA of the CDR3 is TGCAGTGCTAGGACAGGTCAGCCCCAGCATTTT. It encodes CSARTGQPQHF.

The V gene is TRBV28, the J gene TRBJ2-7, with TRBD2 matching over 7 bases. CDR3 length equals 16 residues. The germline V gene encodes CDR1 MDHEN and CDR2 SYDVKM. The V and J ends lost 6 bases and 2 bases, in that order; junction bases with no gene match: 13. CDR3 sequence: CASSPRGGSTAYEQYF. In DNA, the CDR3 is TGTGCCAGCAGCCCAAGGGGAGGGAGTACTGCCTACGAGCAGTACTTC.

The chain recombines TRBV5-4 with TRBJ2-7, with 9 positions matching TRBD2. This CDR3 is 15 amino acids long. V lost 4 bases, J lost 0 bases, and 5 bases stayed unmatched. CDR1 is SGHNT, CDR2 YYREEE, per germline (reference sequence). The CDR3 nucleotides are TGTGCCAGCAGCCGAGATAGCGGGAGCTCCTACGAGCAGTACTTC. It yields the protein CASSRDSGSSYEQYF.

V is TRBV6-5 and J is TRBJ2-7; 7 nucleotides align to TRBD2. CDR3 size: 14 residues. Germline CDR1 is MNHEY and CDR2 is SVGAGI. J was trimmed by 7 bases and V by 7 bases; bases with no gene match: 13. The CDR3 protein is CASTRRGSSGEQYF. The CDR3 DNA reads TGTGCCAGCACCCGACGCGGGAGTTCGGGAGAGCAGTACTTC.

The chain links TRBV7-8 to TRBJ2-7; tentative D call: TRBD1 (6 bases). The CDR3 is 16 amino acids. Germline values: CDR1 SGHVS, CDR2 FQNEAQ. Trimming cost V 1 base and J 3 bases, with 16 bases left between them. CDR3 DNA sequence: TGTGCCAGCAGCTTAGTTTGGGGACAAGGTGTCTACGAGCAGTACTTC. Its translation: CASSLVWGQGVYEQYF.

V is TRBV7-8 and J is TRBJ1-1; maybe TRBD1 (5 bases). Trimming cost V 1 base and J 0 bases, with 12 bases left between them. From germline, CDR1 is SGHVS and CDR2 FQNEAQ. The CDR3 is 16 residues long. The CDR3 DNA is TGTGCCAGCAGCTTAGACCCAGGGACGATGAACACTGAAGCTTTCTTT. Protein: CASSLDPGTMNTEAFF.

V is TRBV27 and J is TRBJ2-7; D unresolved. Germline CDR1 and CDR2: MNHEY and SMNVEV (reference sequence). The length of the CDR3 is 13 residues. Trimming shortened V by 2 bases and J by 0 bases, and 5 bases separated the two germline ends. CDR3 amino acids: CASSLTSSYEQYF. CDR3 nucleotides: TGTGCCAGCAGTTTAACAAGCTCCTACGAGCAGTACTTC.

This clone has a handful of counts. The chain uses TRBV9 and TRBJ2-3; TRBD2 aligns across 10 bases. Looked up from germline, CDR1 is SGDLS and CDR2 is YYNGEE. V lost 4 bases and J lost 1; bases outside the gene matches: 6. The CDR3 covers 16 residues. The CDR3, as DNA: TGTGCCAGCAGCACCGGGACTAGCGACGGCACAGATACGCAGTATTTT. Encoded protein: CASSTGTSDGTDTQYF.

The V gene is TRBV5-4, the J gene TRBJ2-2, with TRBD2 matching 8 bases. This CDR3 spans 15 amino acids. V dropped 5 bases and J dropped 4; count of bases not matched to a gene: 7. CDR1 and CDR2 (germline): SGHNT, YYREEE (reference sequence). CDR3 coding DNA: TGTGCCAGCAGGCAAGCGGGGGACTCCACCGGGGAGCTGTTTTTT. It specifies CASRQAGDSTGELFF.

The chain links TRBV10-3 to TRBJ2-1, with D possibly being TRBD1 or TRBD2 (6 bases each). Trimming cost V 5 bases and J 4 bases, with 15 bases left between them. The germline CDR1 and CDR2 sequences are ENHRY and SYGVKD. There are 15 residues in the CDR3. The CDR3 DNA is TGTGCCATCAGTTCCGACGGGGGCCCTTACAATGAGCAGTTCTTC. This encodes CAISSDGGPYNEQFF.

The chain has TRBV6-1 and TRBJ1-1; no firm D call. V was cut by 4 bases and J by 5 bases, with 11 bases left in between. Germline V lookup: CDR1 MNHNS, CDR2 SASEGT. The CDR3 sequence is 13 residues long. Here the CDR3 DNA reads TGTGCCAGCAGTGTCATCTCCCTTACTGAAGCTTTCTTT. Its protein product is CASSVISLTEAFF.

The chain has TRBV6-5 and TRBJ2-7; 7 bases map to TRBD2. V lost 5 bases, J lost 0 bases, and 7 bases stayed unmatched. Germline CDR1 reads MNHEY; CDR2 reads SVGAGI. This CDR3 is 15 amino acids long. CDR3 in amino acids: CASSPSGLNSYEQYF. For the CDR3, the DNA is TGTGCCAGCAGTCCTAGCGGACTTAACTCCTACGAGCAGTACTTC.

The chain couples TRBV4-3 to TRBJ1-4; D gene unclear. With 3 bases removed from V and 0 bases from J, the gap between germline ends came to 8 bases. Germline loops: CDR1 LGHNA, CDR2 YSLEER. The CDR3 is 15 residues long. CDR3 loop: CASSQSKATNEKLFF. In nucleotides, the CDR3 is TGCGCCAGCAGCCAGTCGAAAGCAACTAATGAAAAACTGTTTTTT.

The chain carries TRBV27 and TRBJ2-1; D might be TRBD2 (6 bases). The V and J ends lost 5 bases and 9 bases respectively, with 20 bases between them. Per the germline V gene, CDR1 is MNHEY and CDR2 is SMNVEV (reference sequence). The CDR3 runs 15 residues. The DNA of the CDR3 is TGTGCCAGCAGTAAAAGCGGCGGAGGGCCTGGTGAGCAGTTCTTC. This codes for CASSKSGGGPGEQFF.

This chain uses TRBV7-2 with TRBJ1-5, with D unresolved. Per germline, CDR1 SGHTA and CDR2 FQGNSA. This CDR3 spans 15 amino acids. Deletions cut 1 base from V and 3 bases from J, with 10 bases between. In DNA form, the CDR3 reads TGTGCCAGCAGCTTAGTTTCAGGCTACAATCAGCCCCAGCATTTT. Its protein is CASSLVSGYNQPQHF. Supplemented by reference TRBV7-2 and TRBJ1-5, the full variable domain reads GAGVSQSPSNKVTEKGKDVELRCDPISGHTALYWYRQSLGQGLEFLIYFQGNSAPDKSGLPSDRFSAERTGGSVSTLTIQRTQQEDSAVYLCASSLVSGYNQPQHFGDGTRLSIL.

This chain uses TRBV19 with TRBJ2-1; 9 bases fit TRBD1. Germline-derived CDR1 and CDR2 are LNHDA and SQIVND (reference sequence). The CDR3 is made up of 12 amino acids. V lost 7 bases and J lost 15; bases outside the gene matches: 10. CDR3 protein: CASIRGDRAVFF. The CDR3 DNA follows: TGTGCCAGTATCCGTGGGGACAGGGCGGTGTTCTTC.

The chain's CDR3 is CASSLGDRDYGYTF. The CDR3, as DNA: TGTGCCAGCAGCTTGGGGGACAGGGACTATGGCTACACCTTC. This chain joins TRBV5-6 and TRBJ1-2, with 9 bases fitting TRBD1. V shed 0 bases and J 3 bases; nucleotides not matched to a gene: 0. Germline V gene sequence: CDR1 SGHDT, CDR2 YYEEEE. The CDR3 runs to 14 residues.

V and J are TRBV30 and TRBJ1-4; no reliable D call. CDR3 size: 13 residues. Trimming cost V 3 bases and J 4 bases, with 9 bases left between them. Per the germline V gene, CDR1 is GTSNPN and CDR2 is SVGIG (reference sequence). The DNA of the CDR3 is TGTGCCTGGAGCCTGGCACATAATGAAAAACTGTTTTTT. Its protein product is CAWSLAHNEKLFF.

The chain has TRBV27 and TRBJ2-7, with TRBD2 matching over 8 bases. Germline trimming cut 5 bases from V and 4 bases from J; bases unmatched to any gene: 4. CDR1 MNHEY and CDR2 SMNVEV come from the germline V gene (reference sequence). CDR3 length equals 13 residues. In DNA form, the CDR3 reads TGTGCCAGCAGTAGTAGCGGGGCTTACGAGCAGTACTTC. Protein sequence: CASSSSGAYEQYF.

The V call is TRBV6-5, the J call TRBJ1-2; no reliable D call. Trimming cost V 6 bases and J 4 bases, with 6 bases left between them. The CDR3 consists of 11 residues. Germline assignment: CDR1 MNHEY and CDR2 SVGAGI. As DNA, the CDR3 is TGTGCCAGCAGGCACAGCTATGGCTACACCTTC. It yields the protein CASRHSYGYTF.

The rearrangement joins TRBV28 to TRBJ2-3; D possibly corresponds to TRBD1 (5 bases). V gave up 5 bases and J gave up 5 bases, with 26 bases separating them. This CDR3 contains 18 residues. The germline V gene encodes CDR1 MDHEN and CDR2 SYDVKM. CDR3 DNA: TGTGCCAGCAGTACATCCTTATTGGGGCGAGCATCTCTAGATACGCAGTATTTT. Its translation: CASSTSLLGRASLDTQYF.

This CDR3 is CASRKVGTGTSGANVLTF. As DNA, the CDR3 is TGTGCCAGTAGGAAGGTAGGGACAGGGACCTCTGGGGCCAACGTCCTGACTTTC. The gene calls are TRBV19 and TRBJ2-6; 9 bases agree with TRBD1. The V gene end was trimmed by 6 bases and the J gene end by 0 bases; junction bases not matched to a gene: 9. CDR1 and CDR2 from the germline V gene are LNHDA and SQIVND (reference sequence). This CDR3 has 18 amino acids.

The chain links TRBV27 to TRBJ2-1; TRBD2 matches at 10 bases. CDR1 is MNHEY and CDR2 is SMNVEV in the germline V gene (reference sequence). J gave up 0 bases and V 3 bases, and 8 bases lay outside the gene matches. This CDR3 region has 18 residues. The CDR3 is CASSFGLAGVSSYNEQFF. In nucleotides, the CDR3 is TGTGCCAGCAGTTTTGGGCTAGCGGGGGTTAGCTCCTACAATGAGCAGTTCTTC.

V usage is TRBV25-1 and J usage is TRBJ1-1; 10 bases are a match to TRBD1. V gave up 8 bases and J gave up 4 bases; unmatched junction bases: 7. This CDR3 region has 14 residues. Germline assignment: CDR1 MGHDK and CDR2 SYGVNS. This chain's CDR3 is CASRQGAWGTEAFF. CDR3 nucleotides: TGTGCCAGCCGACAGGGGGCCTGGGGCACTGAAGCTTTCTTT.

This chain links TRBV2 with TRBJ2-1; maybe TRBD2 (5 bases). Germline V gene sequence: CDR1 SNHLY, CDR2 FYNNEI. CDR3 length equals 13 residues. The ends were cut back, 5 bases at V and 5 bases at J, with 10 bases in the middle. CDR3 amino acids: CASSRRLNNEQFF. The CDR3 nucleotides are TGTGCCAGCAGTAGAAGACTAAACAATGAGCAGTTCTTC.

This chain links TRBV13 with TRBJ1-1; TRBD1 is a possible D gene (6 bases). With 3 bases removed from V and 10 bases from J, the gap between germline ends came to 15 bases. Germline V lookup: CDR1 PRHDT, CDR2 FYEKMQ (reference sequence). The CDR3 contains 13 residues. The CDR3 region has the DNA TGTGCCAGCAGCTTCTCATTTGGCAGGGGAGCTTTCTTT. Protein: CASSFSFGRGAFF.

The chain employs TRBV7-2 and TRBJ1-2, with 7 bases lining up with TRBD1. Per the germline V gene, CDR1 is SGHTA and CDR2 is FQGNSA. This CDR3 comprises 13 residues. With 5 bases clipped from V and 6 bases from J, the junction kept 6 bases outside the gene matches. The CDR3 bases are TGTGCCAGCAGCCCAGCCACAGGGGATGGCTACACCTTC. Translated: CASSPATGDGYTF.

In its sample, this clone was seen once. This chain joins TRBV19 and TRBJ2-4; 9 nucleotides line up with TRBD1. The CDR3 loop spans 20 amino acids. Germline V gene sequence: CDR1 LNHDA, CDR2 SQIVND (reference sequence). V lost 2 bases and J lost 3; bases outside the gene matches: 17. CDR3 coding DNA: TGTGCCAGTAGTATAAGAATAGGACAGGGGACCTTGGGTAGCAAAAACATTCAGTACTTC. Its protein is CASSIRIGQGTLGSKNIQYF.